This T cell receptor beta chain was recovered during a study of cytomegalovirus exposure and HLA in healthy donors. The PCR used 60 Vbeta and 13 Jbeta primers. TCRdb's copy holds only in-frame clones and misses some; the assay was immunoSEQ multiplex PCR. The table shows roughly 140,000 clones, with roughly four fifths occurring only once. The V and J ends lost 7 bases and 3 bases respectively, with 10 bases between them. The CDR3 covers 13 residues. Germline-derived CDR1 and CDR2 are WSHSY and SAAADI. The sequenced sample consisted of PBMCs. This chain links TRBV10-2 with TRBJ1-5, with D hard to call. The clonotype originates from a woman aged 60-75 years in good health and CMV-seropositive. The CDR3 DNA follows: TGCGCCAGCACCACGGGGATCAATCAGCCCCAGCATTTT. Translated: CASTTGINQPQHF.